The rows below give T cell receptor beta chains drawn from one sample of a study of T cell clusters in autoimmune cytopenias. No DNA is given; TCRdb re-called the multiplex PCR reads and lists each CDR3 protein once. Recorded for this sample: about 11,000 distinct CDR3 sequences. This sample also belongs to another study, concerning T cell repertoires in aging, cancer and after chemotherapy.

What was sequenced was peripheral blood. The receptor source for this set is a human donor in good health. Both conserved end residues are part of each CDR3. The listing skips clone size in some rows; elsewhere it reads once, few, many or a size class.

V gene: TRBV6-2/TRBV6-3
CDR3 length: 17
J gene: TRBJ2-1
clone size: NA
CDR3 protein: CASSQHGGGSLGNEQFF

V gene: TRBV27
CDR3 length: 15
J gene: TRBJ2-3
clone size: NA
CDR3 protein: CASSLAGGLADTQYF

V gene: TRBV5-4
CDR3 length: 14
J gene: TRBJ2-3
clone size: NA
CDR3 protein: CASSLGQNTDTQYF

V gene: TRBV7-2
CDR3 length: 13
J gene: TRBJ1-3
clone size: NA
CDR3 protein: CASSLYPGNTIYF

V gene: TRBV4-1
CDR3 length: 16
J gene: TRBJ2-7
clone size: NA
CDR3 protein: CASSPSWASGSYEQYF

V gene: TRBV29-1
CDR3 length: 16
J gene: TRBJ1-1
clone size: medium-sized
CDR3 protein: CSVEQRLSALNTEAFF

V gene: TRBV20-1
CDR3 length: 14
J gene: TRBJ2-2
clone size: NA
CDR3 protein: CSARGAEGTGELFF

V gene: TRBV13
CDR3 length: 15
J gene: TRBJ2-5
clone size: NA
CDR3 protein: CASSLGRQHQETQYF

V gene: TRBV7-2
CDR3 length: 15
J gene: TRBJ2-3
clone size: NA
CDR3 protein: CASSVRSTFEDTQYF

V gene: TRBV11-2
CDR3 length: 13
J gene: TRBJ1-1
clone size: medium-sized
CDR3 protein: CASSWGQNTEAFF

V gene: TRBV27
CDR3 length: 12
J gene: TRBJ2-1
clone size: NA
CDR3 protein: CASSLGQGEQFF

V gene: TRBV5-4
CDR3 length: 15
J gene: TRBJ2-3
clone size: NA
CDR3 protein: CASSFGTVSTDTQYF

V gene: TRBV20-1
CDR3 length: 14
J gene: TRBJ1-2
clone size: NA
CDR3 protein: CSARVGQGMRGYTF

V gene: TRBV19
CDR3 length: 13
J gene: TRBJ1-6
clone size: medium-sized
CDR3 protein: CASTEGRNSPLHF

V gene: TRBV19
CDR3 length: 15
J gene: TRBJ2-7
clone size: medium-sized
CDR3 protein: CASSIQQGASYEQYF

V gene: TRBV7-2
CDR3 length: 15
J gene: TRBJ2-1
clone size: NA
CDR3 protein: CASSLNWGAANEQFF

V gene: TRBV5-1
CDR3 length: 15
J gene: TRBJ2-1
clone size: NA
CDR3 protein: CASSWGTSGSDEQFF

V gene: TRBV6-5
CDR3 length: 14
J gene: TRBJ1-6
clone size: medium-sized
CDR3 protein: CASSYLDTSSPLHF

V gene: TRBV12-3/TRBV12-4
CDR3 length: 14
J gene: TRBJ2-7
clone size: medium-sized
CDR3 protein: CASSFGQGPYEQYF

V gene: TRBV12-3/TRBV12-4
CDR3 length: 14
J gene: TRBJ1-5
clone size: NA
CDR3 protein: CASSLQGSMAPQHF

V gene: TRBV6-9
CDR3 length: 13
J gene: TRBJ2-7
clone size: medium-sized
CDR3 protein: CASSSSYIHEQYF

V gene: TRBV5-1
CDR3 length: 15
J gene: TRBJ1-4
clone size: NA
CDR3 protein: CASSPERVGNEKLFF

V gene: TRBV30
CDR3 length: 14
J gene: TRBJ1-4
clone size: NA
CDR3 protein: CAWRGQSPGEKLFF

V gene: TRBV20-1
CDR3 length: 16
J gene: TRBJ1-1
clone size: NA
CDR3 protein: CSARGTGLQANTEAFF

V gene: TRBV20-1
CDR3 length: 15
J gene: TRBJ2-3
clone size: NA
CDR3 protein: CSASETSGAGDTQYF

V gene: TRBV11-2
CDR3 length: 15
J gene: TRBJ1-3
clone size: NA
CDR3 protein: CASSRSGSSGNTIYF

V gene: TRBV5-6
CDR3 length: 16
J gene: TRBJ1-3
clone size: medium-sized
CDR3 protein: CASSLARLGLGNTIYF

V gene: TRBV6-5
CDR3 length: 15
J gene: TRBJ2-5
clone size: medium-sized
CDR3 protein: CASSYRWTGEETQYF

V gene: TRBV30
CDR3 length: 15
J gene: TRBJ1-2
clone size: medium-sized
CDR3 protein: CAWTDPGQGAYGYTF

V gene: TRBV5-4
CDR3 length: 17
J gene: TRBJ1-6
clone size: NA
CDR3 protein: CASSSVGAGGSNSPLHF

V gene: TRBV5-1
CDR3 length: 13
J gene: TRBJ2-7
clone size: NA
CDR3 protein: CASSFRHGTEQYF

V gene: TRBV20-1
CDR3 length: 13
J gene: TRBJ2-5
clone size: medium-sized
CDR3 protein: CSASSGNRETQYF

V gene: TRBV20-1
CDR3 length: 16
J gene: TRBJ2-1
clone size: medium-sized
CDR3 protein: CSARVGGITSYNEQFF